This section outlines one T cell receptor beta chain sequence together with its context. This record belongs to a study of blood T cell repertoires in COVID-19. Study context: Sites across the United States, Italy and Spain contributed samples from acute and convalescent COVID-19. PBMCs, B-cell-depleted T cells, or T cells provided the cDNA or gDNA that made up the material.

Study members were between about 18 and 100 years old and lived in some 26 US regions. Participants were placed into cohorts based on the clinical history they reported. CDR3 length: 13 amino acids. V was cut by 11 bases and J by 0 bases, with 13 bases left in between. CDR1 SNHLY and CDR2 FYNNEI come from the germline V gene. Profiled with immunoSEQ multiplex PCR; TCRdb holds only in-frame clones, not every one. The sample gives around 200,000 clones, 87% of which show up once; around a tenth is in the top ten. The TCR was taken from a man aged 18 to 35 with acute COVID-19. Material for sequencing was PBMCs or T cells enriched from blood (not recorded which). This rearrangement joins TRBV2 to TRBJ1-1, with a tentative D call TRBD1 (6 bases). The CDR3 loop is CAVGQQMNTEAFF. Here the CDR3 DNA reads TGTGCCGTCGGACAGCAGATGAACACTGAAGCTTTCTTT.